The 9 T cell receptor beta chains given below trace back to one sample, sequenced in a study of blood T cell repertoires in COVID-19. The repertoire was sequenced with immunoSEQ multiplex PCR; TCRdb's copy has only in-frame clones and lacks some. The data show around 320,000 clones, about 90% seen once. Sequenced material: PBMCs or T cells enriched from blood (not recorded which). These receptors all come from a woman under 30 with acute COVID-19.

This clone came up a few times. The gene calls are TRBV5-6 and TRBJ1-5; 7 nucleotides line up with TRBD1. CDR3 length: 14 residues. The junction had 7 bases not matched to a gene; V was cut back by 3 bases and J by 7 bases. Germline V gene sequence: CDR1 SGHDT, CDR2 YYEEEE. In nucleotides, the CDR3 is TGTGCCAGCAGCTCGGGACAGACCAGACAGCCCCAGCATTTT. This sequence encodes CASSSGQTRQPQHF.

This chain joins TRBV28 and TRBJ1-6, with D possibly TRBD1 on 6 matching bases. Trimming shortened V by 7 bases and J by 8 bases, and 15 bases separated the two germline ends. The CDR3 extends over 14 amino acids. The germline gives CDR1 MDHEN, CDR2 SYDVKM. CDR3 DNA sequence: TGTGCCAGCACCCTCGGGACATTTGATTCACCCCTCCACTTT. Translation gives CASTLGTFDSPLHF.

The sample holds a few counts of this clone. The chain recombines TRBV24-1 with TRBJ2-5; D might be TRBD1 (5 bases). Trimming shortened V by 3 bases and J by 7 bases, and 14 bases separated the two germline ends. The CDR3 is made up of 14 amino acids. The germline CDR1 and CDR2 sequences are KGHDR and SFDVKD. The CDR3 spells CATSDEPGSGTQYF. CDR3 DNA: TGTGCCACCAGTGATGAACCAGGGTCAGGGACCCAGTACTTC.

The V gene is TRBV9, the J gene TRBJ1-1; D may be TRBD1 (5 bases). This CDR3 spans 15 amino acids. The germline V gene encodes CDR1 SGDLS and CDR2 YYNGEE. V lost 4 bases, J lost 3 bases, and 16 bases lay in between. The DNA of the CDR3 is TGTGCCAGCAGCCCCTCTACCGGACATTACACTGAAGCTTTCTTT. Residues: CASSPSTGHYTEAFF.

The CDR3 is CASQGEHSPLHF. The CDR3 bases are TGTGCCAGTCAGGGGGAACATTCACCCCTCCACTTT. This rearrangement joins TRBV28 to TRBJ1-6, with 7 bases that match TRBD1. The CDR3 runs 12 residues. V dropped 9 bases and J dropped 8; count of bases not matched to a gene: 4. Germline CDR1 reads MDHEN; CDR2 reads SYDVKM.

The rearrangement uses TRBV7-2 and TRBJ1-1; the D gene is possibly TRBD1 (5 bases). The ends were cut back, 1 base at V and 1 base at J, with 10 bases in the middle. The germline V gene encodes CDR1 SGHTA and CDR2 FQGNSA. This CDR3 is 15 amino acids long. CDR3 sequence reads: CASSLVRQTNTEAFF. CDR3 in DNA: TGTGCCAGCAGCTTAGTAAGACAGACGAACACTGAAGCTTTCTTT. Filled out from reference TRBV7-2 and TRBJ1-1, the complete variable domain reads GAGVSQSPSNKVTEKGKDVELRCDPISGHTALYWYRQSLGQGLEFLIYFQGNSAPDKSGLPSDRFSAERTGGSVSTLTIQRTQQEDSAVYLCASSLVRQTNTEAFFGQGTRLTVV.

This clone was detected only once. The CDR3: CASSPPSLAGGTIYF. In DNA, the CDR3 is TGTGCCAGCTCACCACCTAGCCTAGCCGGTGGCACCATATATTTT. This rearrangement joins TRBV18 to TRBJ1-3, with unresolved D. The CDR3 contains 15 residues. Per germline, CDR1 KGHSH and CDR2 LQKENI. V was pared by 0 bases and J by 9 bases, with 15 bases between.

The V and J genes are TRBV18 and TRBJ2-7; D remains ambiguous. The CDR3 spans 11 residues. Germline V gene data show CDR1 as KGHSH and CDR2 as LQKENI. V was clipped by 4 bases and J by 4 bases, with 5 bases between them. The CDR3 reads CASSQEYEQYF. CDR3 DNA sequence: TGTGCCAGCTCACAAGAGTACGAGCAGTACTTC.

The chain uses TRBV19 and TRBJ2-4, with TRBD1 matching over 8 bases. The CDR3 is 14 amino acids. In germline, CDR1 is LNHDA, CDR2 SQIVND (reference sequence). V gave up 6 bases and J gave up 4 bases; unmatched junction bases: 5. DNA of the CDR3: TGTGCCAGTAGGCCAGGGGGCTCAAAAAACATTCAGTACTTC. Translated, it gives CASRPGGSKNIQYF.